This T cell receptor (beta chain) originates from a study of T cell clones after liver transplantation. Profiling relied on immunoSEQ multiplex PCR, and the TCRdb table lists in-frame clones only, not all of them. There are 55,000 to 75,000 clones in the sample; 70% occur only once, and 2.8% lies in the top ten. Germline CDR1 reads SGHTA; CDR2 reads FQGNSA. The germline V and J ends were trimmed by 8 bases and 3 bases, with 18 bases remaining between them. The CDR3 length is 15 residues. V gene TRBV7-2 combines with J gene TRBJ2-3; possibly TRBD1 or TRBD2 for D (6 bases each). This clonotype originated in a human patient who received a liver transplant. The T cells may come from the graft donor. The sequencing used CD4+ T cells from blood, collected at the roughly 15-month timepoint. The CDR3 here is CASAPGAGDTDTQYF. The DNA of the CDR3 is TGTGCCAGCGCCCCGGGGGCAGGGGATACAGATACGCAGTATTTT.